The entry below describes one T cell receptor (beta chain). Its antigen is still unknown. Its ends do not fully match the called genes, so a read error is possible. A modified ARM-PCR protocol with three rounds of nested PCR amplified TCRbeta. TCRdb passed the multiplex PCR reads through MiXCR, listing each CDR3 protein once. Of over 100,000 distinct CDR3 sequences listed, about 75% are singletons. The template was RNA from unsorted bulk tissue. The sample originates from a study of tumor and adjacent non-tumor tissue in lung cancer. The wider study: There were about 12 adenocarcinoma, a couple of squamous cell carcinoma and 1 small cell lung cancer cases. The patients, approximately nine men and a few women, were about 31 to 85 with stage I to III disease. Study outcomes and limitations: In normal lung, the top 100 clones were significantly more dominant than in tumor. Significantly higher TCR diversity was found in tumor than normal lung.

The source of this sequence is a woman in her sixties or seventies with non-small cell lung cancer. The specimen was lung tumor tissue.

CDR3 coding DNA: TGCACCCTCATACAGGGGGCTGTGGAGACCCAGTATTTC. Amino acids: CTLIQGAVETQYF. This rearrangement joins TRBV20-1 to TRBJ2-5; 9 nucleotides align to TRBD1. CDR1 is DFQATT and CDR2 is SNEGSKA in the germline V gene (reference sequence). CDR3 length: 13 residues.